The source of this TCR beta chain is a study of T cell changes during pregnancy in multiple sclerosis. The CDR3 has 14 amino acids. CDR1 is SGHTA and CDR2 is FQGNSA in the germline V gene. Trimming cost V 5 bases and J 5 bases, with 15 bases left between them. Profiled with immunoSEQ multiplex PCR; TCRdb holds only in-frame clones, not every one. The sample shows 13,000 or so clones, more than 80% of them seen only once. This receptor was taken from a female donor in good health, enrolled as a control in a pregnancy study. This material consisted of peripheral blood, taken in the second trimester of pregnancy. The chain links TRBV7-2 to TRBJ2-5; D might be TRBD2 (5 bases). Here the CDR3 reads CASSPDPGGETQYF. The CDR3 bases are TGTGCCAGCAGCCCTGACCCTGGCGGGGAGACCCAGTACTTC.